This TCR beta chain originates from a study of control samples from healthy donors and cancer patients. This clone qualifies as medium-sized. The table came from immunoSEQ multiplex PCR; TCRdb's copy has only in-frame clones and leaves some out. The sample has 76,000 or so clones, about 89% seen once; the top ten hold around a tenth. Germline lookup yields CDR1 MRHNA and CDR2 SNTAGT. There are 14 residues in the CDR3. Trimming took off 4 bases at V and 4 bases at J, with 10 bases between the two ends. The receptor was isolated from a woman aged 50 to 60 with colorectal cancer. The specimen sequenced was PBMCs. The chain employs TRBV6-4 and TRBJ2-2; D assignment may be TRBD1 or TRBD2 (6 bases each). Here the CDR3 DNA reads TGTGCCAGCAGTGTGGGGGGCGGCACCGGGGAGCTGTTTTTT. It is translated as CASSVGGGTGELFF.